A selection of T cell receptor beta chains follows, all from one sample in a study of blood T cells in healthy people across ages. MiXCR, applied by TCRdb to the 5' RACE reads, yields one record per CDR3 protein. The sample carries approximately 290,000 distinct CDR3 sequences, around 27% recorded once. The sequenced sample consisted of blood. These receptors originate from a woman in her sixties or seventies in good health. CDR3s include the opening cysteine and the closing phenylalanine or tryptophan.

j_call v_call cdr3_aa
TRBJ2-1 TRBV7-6 CASSLAGLAGAWNEQFF
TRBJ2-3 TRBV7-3 CASSRDRDTDTQYF
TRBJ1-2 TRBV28 CASSPEARATYGYTF
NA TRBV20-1 CSANQGASEQYF
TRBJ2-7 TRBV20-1 CSAVTGRVYEQYF
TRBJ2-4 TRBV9 CASSPGFGNIQYF
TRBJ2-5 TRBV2 CASSSRLGGETQYF
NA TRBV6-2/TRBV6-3 CASSPVPGQSRTYEQYF
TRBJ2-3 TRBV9 CASSVVDYQTTDTQYF
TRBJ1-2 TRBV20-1 CSARSQTGQTGYGYTF
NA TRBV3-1 CASSQGLATVYEQYF
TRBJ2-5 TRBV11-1 CASSSPHDRTGLLDLEETQYF
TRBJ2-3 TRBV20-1 CSAITGQGVSDTQYF
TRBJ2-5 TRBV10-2 CASRGTSGNQETQYF
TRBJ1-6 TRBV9 CVSSGGLTEGSPLHF
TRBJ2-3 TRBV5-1 CASSSQGVPDTQYF
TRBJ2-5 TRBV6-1 CASSVIWGPQETQYF
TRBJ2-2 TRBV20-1 CSARSPGQGNTGELFF
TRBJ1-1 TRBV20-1 CSADREGVAFF
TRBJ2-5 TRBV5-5 CASSLDGGREETQHF
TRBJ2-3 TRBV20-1 CSAYRTSTDTQYF
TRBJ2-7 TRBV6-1 CASKINSGTYEQYF
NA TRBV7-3 CASRKSGTSGSNEQFF
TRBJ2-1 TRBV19 CASSIVGSHNEQFF
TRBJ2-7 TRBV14 CASSQASYSYEQYF
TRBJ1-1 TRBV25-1 CASSEYTEAFF
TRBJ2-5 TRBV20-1 CSARLGGPKETQYF
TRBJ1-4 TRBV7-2 CASSRQGALEKLFF
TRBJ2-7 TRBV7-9 CASSLATGFEQYF
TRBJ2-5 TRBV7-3 CASSLPVLETQYF
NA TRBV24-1 CATSELGLAGNYNEQFF
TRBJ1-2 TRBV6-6 CAGSYEGYYGYTF
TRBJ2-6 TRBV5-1 CASSLFLSGANVLTF
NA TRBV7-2 CASSLPMGSSYEQYF
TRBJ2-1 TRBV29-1 CSVPRTSGSPNEQFF
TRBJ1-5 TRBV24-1 CATSGTTRQGIYQPQHF
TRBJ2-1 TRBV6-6 CASKPGTSGNEQFF